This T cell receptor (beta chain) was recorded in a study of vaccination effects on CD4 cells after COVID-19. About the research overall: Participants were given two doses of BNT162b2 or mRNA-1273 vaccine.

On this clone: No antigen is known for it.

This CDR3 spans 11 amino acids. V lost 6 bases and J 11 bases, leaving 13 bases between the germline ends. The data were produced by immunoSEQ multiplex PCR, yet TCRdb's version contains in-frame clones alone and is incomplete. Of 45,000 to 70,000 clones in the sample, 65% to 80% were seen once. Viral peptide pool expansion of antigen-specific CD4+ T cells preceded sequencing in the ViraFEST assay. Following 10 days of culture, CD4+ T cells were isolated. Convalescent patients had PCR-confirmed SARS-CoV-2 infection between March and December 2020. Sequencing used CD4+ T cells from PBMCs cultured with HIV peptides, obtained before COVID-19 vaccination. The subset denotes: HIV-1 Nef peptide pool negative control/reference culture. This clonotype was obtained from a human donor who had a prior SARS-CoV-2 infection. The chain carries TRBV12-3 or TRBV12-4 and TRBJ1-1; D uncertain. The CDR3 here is CASSPKMGAFF. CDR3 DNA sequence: TGTGCCAGCAGCCCCAAAATGGGGGCTTTCTTT.